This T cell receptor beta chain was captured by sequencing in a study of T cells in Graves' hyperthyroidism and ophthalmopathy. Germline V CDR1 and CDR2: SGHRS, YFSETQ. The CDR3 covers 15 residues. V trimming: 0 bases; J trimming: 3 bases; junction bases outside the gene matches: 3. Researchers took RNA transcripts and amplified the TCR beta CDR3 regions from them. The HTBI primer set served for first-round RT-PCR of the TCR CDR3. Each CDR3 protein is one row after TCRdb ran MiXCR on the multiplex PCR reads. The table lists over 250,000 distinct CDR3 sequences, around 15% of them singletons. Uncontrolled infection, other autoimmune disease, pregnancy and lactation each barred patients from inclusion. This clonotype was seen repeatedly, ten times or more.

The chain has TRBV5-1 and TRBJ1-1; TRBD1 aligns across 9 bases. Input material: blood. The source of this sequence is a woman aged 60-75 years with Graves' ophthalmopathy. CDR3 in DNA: TGCGCCAGCAGCTTGGGGTACAGGGGGCACACTGAAGCTTTCTTT. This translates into CASSLGYRGHTEAFF.